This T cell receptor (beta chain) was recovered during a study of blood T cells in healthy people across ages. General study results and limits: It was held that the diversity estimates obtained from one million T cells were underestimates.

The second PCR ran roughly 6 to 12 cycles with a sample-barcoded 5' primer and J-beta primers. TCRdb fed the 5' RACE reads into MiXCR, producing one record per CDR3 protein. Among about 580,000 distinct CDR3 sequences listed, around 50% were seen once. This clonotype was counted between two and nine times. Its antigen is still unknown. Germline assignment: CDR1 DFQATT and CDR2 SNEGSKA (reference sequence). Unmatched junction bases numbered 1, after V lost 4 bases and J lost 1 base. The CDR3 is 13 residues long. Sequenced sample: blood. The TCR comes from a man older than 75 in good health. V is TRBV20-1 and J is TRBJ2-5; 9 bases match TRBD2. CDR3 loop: CSAIAGVQETQYF. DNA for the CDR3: TGCAGTGCTATAGCGGGGGTCCAAGAGACCCAGTACTTC.